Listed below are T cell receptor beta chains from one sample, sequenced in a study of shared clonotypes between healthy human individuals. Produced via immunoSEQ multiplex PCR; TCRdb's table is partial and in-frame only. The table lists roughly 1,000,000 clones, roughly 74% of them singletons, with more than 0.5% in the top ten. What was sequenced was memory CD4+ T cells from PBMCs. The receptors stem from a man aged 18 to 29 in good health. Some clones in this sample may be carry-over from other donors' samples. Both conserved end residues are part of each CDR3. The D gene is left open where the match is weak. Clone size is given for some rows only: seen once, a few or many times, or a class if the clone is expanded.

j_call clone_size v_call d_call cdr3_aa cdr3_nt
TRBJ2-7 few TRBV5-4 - CASSFRGTYEQYF TGTGCCAGCAGCTTTAGAGGGACCTACGAGCAGTACTTC
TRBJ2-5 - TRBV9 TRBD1 CASSPQGAGETQYF TGTGCCAGCAGCCCGCAGGGGGCCGGGGAGACCCAGTACTTC
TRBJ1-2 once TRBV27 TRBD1 CASSRGQGMSYTF TGTGCCAGCAGTAGGGGACAGGGAATGAGCTACACCTTC
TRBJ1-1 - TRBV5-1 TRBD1 CASSLFGTVNTEAFF TGCGCCAGCAGCTTGTTTGGGACAGTGAACACTGAAGCTTTCTTT
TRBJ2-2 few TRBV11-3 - CASSRGGAGELFF TGTGCCAGCAGCCGAGGGGGGGCCGGGGAGCTGTTTTTT
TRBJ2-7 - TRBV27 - CASSMTGRTTLTYEQYF TGTGCCAGCAGTATGACCGGACGGACTACCCTTACCTACGAGCAGTACTTC
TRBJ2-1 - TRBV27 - CASSSATTGIYNEQFF TGTGCCAGCAGTTCTGCGACGACCGGGATCTACAATGAGCAGTTCTTC
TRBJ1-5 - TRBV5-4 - CASSFGGNPQPQHF TGTGCCAGCAGCTTTGGAGGGAATCCTCAGCCCCAGCATTTT
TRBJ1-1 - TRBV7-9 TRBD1 CASSPFAGGYTEAFF TGTGCCAGCAGCCCCTTCGCAGGGGGCTACACTGAAGCTTTCTTT
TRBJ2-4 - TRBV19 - CASSTDLSIQYF TGTGCCAGTAGTACCGACTTGAGCATTCAGTACTTC
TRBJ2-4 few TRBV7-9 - CASSSPTLAKNIQYF TGTGCCAGCAGCTCCCCTACATTAGCCAAAAACATTCAGTACTTC
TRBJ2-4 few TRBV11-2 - CASSLGYIQYF TGTGCCAGCAGCTTAGGTTACATTCAGTACTTC
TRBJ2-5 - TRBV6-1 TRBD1 CASRGQIQETQYF TGTGCCAGCAGGGGACAGATACAAGAGACCCAGTACTTC
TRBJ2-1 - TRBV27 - CASSLAGRYNEQFF TGTGCCAGCAGTTTAGCGGGCAGGTACAATGAGCAGTTCTTC
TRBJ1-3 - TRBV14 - CASSQRVQSGNTIYF TGTGCCAGCAGCCAAAGGGTGCAGTCTGGAAACACCATATATTTT
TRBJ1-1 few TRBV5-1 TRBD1 CASSVGQLMNTEAFF TGCGCCAGCAGCGTGGGACAGTTAATGAACACTGAAGCTTTCTTT
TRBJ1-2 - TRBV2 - CASRFSGVDYGYTF TGTGCCAGCAGATTCTCGGGTGTCGACTATGGCTACACCTTC
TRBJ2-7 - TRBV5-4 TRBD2 CASSQPGLGISYEQYF TGTGCCAGCAGCCAGCCGGGACTAGGTATCTCCTACGAGCAGTACTTC
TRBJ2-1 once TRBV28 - CASRPPGVNEQFF TGTGCCAGCAGGCCTCCGGGGGTGAATGAGCAGTTCTTC
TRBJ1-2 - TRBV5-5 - CASSLTFGYTF TGTGCCAGCAGCTTGACGTTTGGCTACACCTTC
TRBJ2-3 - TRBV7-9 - CASSLSDTQYF TGTGCCAGCAGCTTATCTGATACGCAGTATTTT
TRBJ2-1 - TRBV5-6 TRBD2 CASSLASGSSYNEQFF TGTGCCAGCAGCTTGGCTAGCGGGAGCTCCTACAATGAGCAGTTCTTC
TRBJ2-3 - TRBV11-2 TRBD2 CASQTGLAGRNRDTQYF TGTGCCAGCCAAACCGGACTAGCGGGAAGGAACAGAGATACGCAGTATTTT
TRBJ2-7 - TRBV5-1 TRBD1 CASKNRGSSYEQYF TGCGCCAGCAAAAACAGGGGGTCCTCCTACGAGCAGTACTTC
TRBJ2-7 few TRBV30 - CAWSHTGTEQYF TGTGCCTGGAGTCACACAGGGACCGAGCAGTACTTC
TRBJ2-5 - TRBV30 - CAWSVGVQETQYF TGTGCCTGGAGTGTAGGGGTTCAAGAGACCCAGTACTTC
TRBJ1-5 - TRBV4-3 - CASSQDRGQPQHF TGCGCCAGCAGCCAAGATCGAGGACAGCCCCAGCATTTT
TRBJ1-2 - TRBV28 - CASSRYGYTF TGTGCCAGCAGTAGGTATGGCTACACCTTC
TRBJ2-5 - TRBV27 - CASSLGSRQETQYF TGTGCCAGCAGTTTAGGTAGCAGGCAAGAGACCCAGTACTTC
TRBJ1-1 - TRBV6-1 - CASSPSGLAGTQAFF TGTGCCAGCAGCCCCTCCGGACTTGCCGGAACCCAAGCTTTCTTT
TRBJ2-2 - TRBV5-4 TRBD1 CASSPDRDKLFF TGTGCCAGCAGCCCGGACAGGGATAAGCTGTTTTTT
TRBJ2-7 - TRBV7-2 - CASSLAGWSYEQYF TGTGCCAGCAGCTTAGCGGGCTGGAGCTACGAGCAGTACTTC
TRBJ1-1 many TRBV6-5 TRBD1 CASSPQGGRAFF TGTGCCAGCAGCCCCCAGGGGGGCCGAGCTTTCTTT
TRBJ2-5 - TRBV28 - CASSSLTGGWGARETQYF TGTGCCAGCAGTTCCCTTACAGGAGGGTGGGGGGCTCGAGAGACCCAGTACTTC
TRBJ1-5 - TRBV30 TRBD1 CASQGGSNQPQHF TGTGCCTCGCAGGGGGGTAGCAATCAGCCCCAGCATTTT
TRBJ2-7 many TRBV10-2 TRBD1 CASSGQGTYEQYF TGCGCCAGCAGTGGACAGGGTACCTACGAGCAGTACTTC
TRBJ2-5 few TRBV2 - CASKNRVGGETQYF TGTGCCAGCAAAAACCGGGTCGGGGGAGAGACCCAGTACTTC
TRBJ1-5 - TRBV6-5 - CASSPQQFSNQPQHF TGTGCCAGCAGTCCACAACAGTTTAGCAATCAGCCCCAGCATTTT
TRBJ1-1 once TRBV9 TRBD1 CASSVAQGGTAFF TGTGCCAGCAGCGTAGCGCAAGGGGGCACGGCTTTCTTT
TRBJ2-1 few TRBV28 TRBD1 CASSLGQASYNEQFF TGTGCCAGCAGTTTGGGACAGGCGTCCTACAATGAGCAGTTCTTC
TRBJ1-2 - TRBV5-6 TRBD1 CASSLGGQHGYTF TGTGCCAGCAGCTTGGGGGGACAGCATGGCTACACCTTC
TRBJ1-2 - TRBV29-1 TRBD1 CSVVSGTGGPLGYGYTF TGCAGCGTTGTTTCCGGGACAGGGGGCCCTCTCGGCTATGGCTACACCTTC
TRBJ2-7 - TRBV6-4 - CASSDFPRRGVSYEQYF TGTGCCAGCAGTGATTTCCCCCGGAGAGGGGTATCCTACGAGCAGTACTTC
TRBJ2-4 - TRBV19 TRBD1 CASSNAGTDLAKNIQYF TGTGCCAGTAGTAATGCCGGGACAGACCTAGCCAAAAACATTCAGTACTTC
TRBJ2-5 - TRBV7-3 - CASSWSDSNQETQYF TGTGCCAGCAGCTGGTCGGACAGTAACCAAGAGACCCAGTACTTC
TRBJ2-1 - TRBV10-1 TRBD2 CASSLAGVGYNEQFF TGCGCCAGCAGCCTAGCGGGAGTTGGGTACAATGAGCAGTTCTTC
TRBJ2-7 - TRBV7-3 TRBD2 CASSSGLASHEQYF TGTGCCAGCAGCTCGGGACTAGCGTCCCACGAGCAGTACTTC
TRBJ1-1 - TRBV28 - CASGGWTGNTEAFF TGTGCCAGCGGCGGGTGGACGGGGAACACTGAAGCTTTCTTT
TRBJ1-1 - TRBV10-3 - CAISQDLTEAFF TGTGCCATCAGTCAGGACCTCACTGAAGCTTTCTTT
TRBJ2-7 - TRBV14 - CASSREGVDYEQYF TGTGCCAGCAGCCGAGAGGGGGTGGACTACGAGCAGTACTTC
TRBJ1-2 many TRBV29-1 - CSVSTGSGYGYTF TGCAGCGTTTCCACAGGGTCGGGCTATGGCTACACCTTC
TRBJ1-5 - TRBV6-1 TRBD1 CASSGETTGIYSNQPQHF TGTGCCAGCAGTGGAGAGACGACAGGGATATATAGCAATCAGCCCCAGCATTTT